This T cell receptor beta chain was documented in a study of T cells in Graves' hyperthyroidism and ophthalmopathy. Regions amplified from RNA transcripts were the TCR beta CDR3 regions. Researchers ran a first-round RT-PCR on the TCR CDR3 using the HTBI primer set. TCRdb reanalysed the multiplex PCR reads using MiXCR and keeps one entry per CDR3 protein. The table has a few hundred thousand distinct CDR3 sequences, 15% to 19% seen once. V dropped 5 bases and J dropped 6 bases, with 17 bases sitting between them. There are 14 residues in the CDR3. Germline values: CDR1 ENHRY, CDR2 SYGVKD. This clonotype was recorded at least ten times.

The sample was blood. This chain links TRBV10-3 with TRBJ2-7; D possibly corresponds to TRBD2 (6 bases). The TCR comes from a woman aged 30 to 39 with Graves' hyperthyroidism. The CDR3 DNA sequence: TGTGCCATCAGTTTTGACGATAGGGGAGGCGAGCAGTACTTC. It codes for CAISFDDRGGEQYF.